Reported below is one TCR beta chain. Its antigen is as yet unknown. Sequenced by immunoSEQ multiplex PCR; TCRdb stores in-frame clones only, minus some. The table has over 70,000 clones, 88% seen once. Trimming took 6 bases from V and 4 from J; bases not matched to a gene: 12. CDR3 size: 17 residues. Germline V lookup: CDR1 LNHDA, CDR2 SQIVND (reference sequence). Healthy donors had no documented immune events, such as infections, while sampled. This record belongs to a study of identifying expanded T cells in peripheral blood. Findings and caveats of the study: Roughly two-week clone count variance significantly increased as total template count grew.

The sequence derives from a person aged 18-69 years in good health. Input material: blood. This chain joins TRBV19 and TRBJ1-5, with 10 bases lining up with TRBD1. CDR3: CASSWGQGKNGNQPQHF. CDR3 nucleotides: TGTGCCAGTAGCTGGGGACAGGGGAAGAATGGAAATCAGCCCCAGCATTTT. The complete variable domain, with remaining parts taken from reference TRBV19 and TRBJ1-5, reads DGGITQSPKYLFRKEGQNVTLSCEQNLNHDAMYWYRQDPGQGLRLIYYSQIVNDFQKGDIAEGYSVSREKKESFPLTVTSAQKNPTAFYLCASSWGQGKNGNQPQHFGDGTRLSIL.